This T cell receptor (beta chain) was identified during a study of T cell repertoires in cytomegalovirus infection. Looking at the study overall: TCR beta signatures that were public indicated CMV infection and matching HLA type.

MiXCR, run by TCRdb on the reads, gives a single entry per CDR3 protein. Of approximately 490,000 distinct CDR3 sequences listed, 11% are singletons. This clonotype has a count of ten or more. Its antigen is undetermined. V lost 11 bases, J lost 6 bases, and 7 bases lay in between. There are 10 residues in the CDR3. Study results and caveats: Summed public TCR beta family frequency identified CMV carriers bearing the relevant HLA. CMV-specific HLA-C-restricted TCR beta clonotypes dominated the ex vivo response.

The sequenced material came from PBMCs. The receptor was isolated from a human donor in good health (CMV status not recorded). Some clones in this sample may be carry-over from other donors' samples. J is TRBJ1-4 and V is TRBV12-3 or TRBV12-4; D unresolved. The CDR3 bases are TGTGCCTCCCCTCATGAAAAACTGTTTTTT. Protein product: CASPHEKLFF.